The source of this T cell receptor beta chain is a study of vaccination and CD4 T cells after COVID-19. Looking at the study overall: Recovered-phase convalescent patients showed SARS-CoV-2 positivity by nasal swab PCR; 8 or 9 were mild, one severe.

CDR1 and CDR2 from the germline V gene are SGHNT and YYREEE (reference sequence). Between the trimmed V and J ends, which lost 2 bases and 7 bases, there was a span of 9 bases. The CDR3 sequence is 12 residues long. This clonotype was found a few times. Its target is not known. The treatment here: roughly 11-day PBMC culture with coronavirus spike peptide pools or control peptides (ViraFEST assay). Cultured CD4+ T cell DNA was sequenced using the Oncomine TCR Beta short-read assay. TCRdb reanalysed the PCR reads using MiXCR and keeps one entry per CDR3 protein. Of about 25,000 distinct CDR3 sequences listed, roughly 49% are singletons.

V gene TRBV5-4 combines with J gene TRBJ1-2, with a weak D call TRBD1 (5 bases). Source material: CD4+ T cells from blood, cultured in vitro. This TCR was recovered from a human donor who had recovered from COVID-19. DNA of the CDR3: TGTGCCAGCAGCTTTGGGCAGGGTGGCTACACCTTC. Translation: CASSFGQGGYTF.